This T cell receptor (beta chain) is from a study of T cell responses to AZD1222 COVID-19 vaccine. Notes on the study in general: Repertoires were obtained solely post-peak T cell response. Seropositive status at baseline applied to only six AZD1222 recipients. Two AZD1222 administrations were followed by greater Spike-specific TCR breadth and depth. Spike regions recognized by vaccine-associated CD4 TCRs spanned the protein, led by 160-218 and 743-854.

V shed 4 bases, J shed 2 bases, and the junction held 5 bases outside the gene matches. This CDR3 contains 14 residues. Germline lookup yields CDR1 LGHNA and CDR2 YNFKEQ. Concerning this clone itself: Its antigen is not identified.

Generated by immunoSEQ multiplex PCR, the TCRdb table keeps only in-frame clones and is missing some. The sample contains 110,000 to 150,000 clones, about 88% of which appear only once. The chain couples TRBV4-2 to TRBJ2-7; 7 positions agree with TRBD1. The input for sequencing was peripheral blood, taken on day 0 of AZD1222 vaccination. The source is an adult in good health. CDR3 residues: CASSRGGSAYEQYF. CDR3 DNA sequence: TGTGCCAGCAGCCGAGGGGGCAGCGCCTACGAGCAGTACTTC.